Presented here are 9 T cell receptor beta chains from one specimen sequenced in a study of cytomegalovirus exposure and HLA in healthy donors. The PCR had 60 Vbeta and 13 Jbeta primers. TCRdb keeps only in-frame clones here, not all; method: immunoSEQ multiplex PCR. The sample comprises under 150,000 clones, roughly 80% of which are singletons, and 2% to 2.5% rests with the top ten. Sequencing used PBMCs. The receptors originated from a boy between 2 and 10 years old in good health and CMV-seronegative.

This chain uses TRBV4-3 with TRBJ2-5; possibly TRBD2 for D (6 bases). Matching the DNA end better, TRBJ2-7 makes the J call doubtful. Germline CDR1 LGHNA, CDR2 YSLEER. The CDR3 has 15 amino acids. The CDR3 protein is CASSQDGTHSYEQYF. CDR3 nucleotides: TGCGCCAGCAGCCAAGATGGGACTCACTCCTACGAGCAGTACTTC.

This clone appeared a few times. The chain uses TRBV28 and TRBJ1-2; 8 bases align to TRBD1. The CDR3 is 14 amino acids. V was pared by 3 bases and J by 3 bases, with 3 bases of the junction left unmatched. In germline, CDR1 is MDHEN, CDR2 SYDVKM. CDR3 amino acids: CASSFETGDYGYTF. DNA of the CDR3: TGTGCCAGCAGTTTCGAGACAGGGGACTATGGCTACACCTTC.

A remark on this clone: The conserved phenylalanine or tryptophan is not found at the CDR3 terminus, so this likely reflects a read error. The DNA is omitted, as the CDR3 cannot be located on it reliably, and the CDR3 follows TCRdb's listing. V is TRBV19 and J is TRBJ1-1; no DNA check was done on the table's D call, TRBD1. The germline gives CDR1 LNHDA, CDR2 SQIVND (reference sequence). The CDR3 sequence runs 14 residues, both termini included. CDR3 loop: CASSISRKGEQLLI.

The genes are TRBV6-1 and TRBJ2-3; weak D call: TRBD2 (5 bases). The length of the CDR3 is 15 residues. Germline CDR1 reads MNHNS; CDR2 reads SASEGT. V was pared by 3 bases and J by 2 bases, with 12 bases between. This CDR3 reads CASSDGPGYTDTQYF. CDR3 nucleotides: TGTGCCAGCAGTGATGGACCGGGGTACACAGATACGCAGTATTTT.

This clone was found a few times. This chain connects TRBV9 to TRBJ2-1, with 9 bases aligning to TRBD1. The V and J ends lost 7 bases and 12 bases, in that order; junction bases with no gene match: 11. The germline CDR1 and CDR2 sequences are SGDLS and YYNGEE. CDR3 length: 13 residues. The CDR3 sequence is CASGGADRGLQFF. The CDR3, as DNA: TGTGCCAGCGGGGGGGCCGACAGGGGGTTGCAGTTCTTC.

The J gene is TRBJ1-5, the V gene TRBV11-3, with TRBD1 identical over 8 bases. The CDR3 runs to 16 residues. CDR1 is SGHNT and CDR2 is YENEEA in the germline V gene. The trim removed 1 base at V and 2 bases at J, leaving 4 bases unmatched. CDR3 coding DNA: TGTGCCAGCAGCTTAGGGACAGGGTACGGCAATCAGCCCCAGCATTTT. Translation: CASSLGTGYGNQPQHF.

The chain couples TRBV2 to TRBJ1-1; D is ambiguous. V lost 6 bases, J lost 6 bases, and 8 bases lay in between. Per the germline V gene, CDR1 is SNHLY and CDR2 is FYNNEI. The CDR3 spans 11 residues. The CDR3 region is CASRTGAEAFF. The CDR3 coding sequence is TGTGCCAGCAGGACCGGGGCTGAAGCTTTCTTT.

This clone has just one count. The chain recombines TRBV5-1 with TRBJ2-7; 7 nucleotides align to TRBD1. Germline trimming cut 4 bases from V and 1 base from J; bases unmatched to any gene: 5. Per germline, CDR1 SGHRS and CDR2 YFSETQ. The CDR3 has 14 amino acids. The CDR3 is CASSLQTGSYEQYF. The DNA for the CDR3 is TGCGCCAGCAGCCTCCAGACAGGGTCCTACGAGCAGTACTTC.

This rearrangement joins TRBV7-9 to TRBJ1-5; D possibly corresponds to TRBD1 (5 bases). The CDR3 consists of 12 residues. Trimming cost V 1 base and J 9 bases, with 7 bases left between them. Per germline, CDR1 SEHNR and CDR2 FQNEAQ (reference sequence). The CDR3 loop is CASSLDGGPQHF. The CDR3, as DNA: TGTGCCAGCAGCTTAGACGGGGGGCCCCAGCATTTT.